Included here is one TCR beta chain sequence, with context. What it binds is unknown. Mismatch with germline at one junction end may stem from a read error. CD45RO-negative, CCR7-selected cells formed the naive CD8 fraction, which excluded terminally differentiated effector memory CD45RA+ cells. Libraries were prepared by immunoSEQ multiplex PCR; TCRdb keeps only in-frame clonotypes and omits some of them. The data show approximately 2,200,000 clones, with roughly 91% seen just once and roughly 1.8% held by the top ten. The data are from a study of shared clonotypes between healthy human individuals. Study-level background: Per donor, CD8 memory used one plate, CD8 naive used two, CD4 memory used three and CD4 naive used three. Study-level results: Blood alone was sampled, and tissue repertoires likely differ. Naive subsets, compared against memory subsets, generally had larger estimated richness values. Few donors restricted represented genetic and exposure-history diversity.

The CDR3 length is 18 residues. CDR1 is SGHRS and CDR2 is YFSETQ in the germline V gene. The specimen sequenced was naive CD8+ T cells from PBMCs. This receptor was identified in a man aged 18 to 35 in good health. Some clones in this sample may be carry-over from other donors' samples. J is TRBJ2-7 and V is TRBV5-1; the match to TRBD2 covers 11 bases. This CDR3 reads CASNLTLNSGRVDYEQYF. CDR3 sequence (DNA): TGCGCCAGCAACTTGACCCTAAATAGCGGGAGGGTCGACTACGAGCAGTACTTC.